The TCR beta chain described here comes from a study of blood T cells in healthy people across ages. Findings of the study overall: One million T cells yielded diversity estimates that were considered underestimates. CMV status of donors was not determined, possibly confounding expanded clonotype changes. When set beside aged donors, long-lived donors presented more naive CD4+ cells and higher diversity.

With a J-beta primer mix and a sample-barcoded 5' primer, a second PCR ran about 6 to 11 cycles. TCRdb ran MiXCR on the 5' RACE reads and lists one entry per CDR3 protein. Among 660,000 or so distinct CDR3 sequences listed, about 54% were seen once. This CDR3 spans 14 amino acids. The V gene's germline CDR1 is SQVTM and CDR2 ANQGSEA. Trimming took off 6 bases at V and 7 bases at J, with 19 bases between the two ends. A remark on this clonotype: The target antigen is unknown.

The clonotype was recovered from a man between 60 and 75 years old in good health. This chain uses TRBV29-1 with TRBJ1-5; no definite D call. What was sequenced was blood. CDR3 sequence: CSVSVEGARQPQHF. The DNA for the CDR3 is TGCAGCGTCTCCGTGGAGGGTGCAAGGCAGCCCCAGCATTTT.